This T cell receptor (beta chain) was found in a study of identical twins. The study, taken as a whole, reports: Whereas memory repertoires showed no such difference, abundant cord blood beta clonotypes carried fewer insertions. Instead of following the same donors, the conclusions were based on cross-sectional statistical analysis. Models predicted less out-of-frame TCR alpha sharing in monozygotic twins than was found. Where out-of-frame alpha sequences were twin-shared, they showed excess low generation probability.

Regarding this clonotype: Its antigen is still unknown.

One entry per CDR3 protein results from TCRdb running MiXCR on the 5' RACE reads. The sample has approximately 690,000 distinct CDR3 sequences, 6.1% seen once; the top ten hold roughly 1.6%. V was trimmed by 2 bases and J by 0 bases, leaving 19 bases between them. Looked up from germline, CDR1 is MNHEY and CDR2 is SVGAGI. The CDR3 is 19 amino acids. This receptor was taken from a young man in good health. The sequenced sample was naive T cells sorted from blood. The chain has TRBV6-5 and TRBJ2-2; no clear D. For the CDR3, the DNA is TGTGCCAGCAGTTACCCGAGGACCGGATTAGATACGAACACCGGGGAGCTGTTTTTT. This translates into CASSYPRTGLDTNTGELFF.